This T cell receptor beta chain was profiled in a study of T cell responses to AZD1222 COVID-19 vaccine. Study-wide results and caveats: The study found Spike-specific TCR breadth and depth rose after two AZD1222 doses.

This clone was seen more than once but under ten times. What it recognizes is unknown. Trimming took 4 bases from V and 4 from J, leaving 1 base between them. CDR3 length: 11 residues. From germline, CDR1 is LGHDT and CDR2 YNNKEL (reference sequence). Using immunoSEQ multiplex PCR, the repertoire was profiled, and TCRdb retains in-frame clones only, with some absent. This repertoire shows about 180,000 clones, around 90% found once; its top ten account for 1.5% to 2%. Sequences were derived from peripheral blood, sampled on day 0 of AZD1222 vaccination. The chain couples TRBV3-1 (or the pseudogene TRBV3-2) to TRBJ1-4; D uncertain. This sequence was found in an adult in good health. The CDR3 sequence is CASSRNEKLFF. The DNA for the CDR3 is TGTGCCAGCAGCCGTAATGAAAAACTGTTTTTT.